The 20 T cell receptor beta chains in this list originate from one sample, sequenced in a study of cytomegalovirus exposure and HLA in healthy donors. The PCR had 60 Vbeta and 13 Jbeta primers. Clones were read by immunoSEQ multiplex PCR, and TCRdb kept only the in-frame ones, dropping some. There are 150,000 or so clones in the sample; roughly 80% occur only once, and around 11% lies in the top ten. Sequenced sample: PBMCs. The receptors come from a man younger than 35 in good health and CMV-seropositive.

This sequence joins TRBV11-2 and TRBJ2-7, with 10 bases matching TRBD1. This CDR3 is built from 14 residues. J lost 6 bases, V lost 5 bases, and 7 bases had no gene match. Germline V gives CDR1 SGHAT, CDR2 FQNNGV. The CDR3 loop reads CASSAIGQGVEQYF. The CDR3 nucleotides are TGTGCCAGCAGCGCGATCGGACAGGGGGTCGAGCAGTACTTC.

The rearrangement uses TRBV7-9 and TRBJ1-4; 9 bases are shared with TRBD1. Germline lookup yields CDR1 SEHNR and CDR2 FQNEAQ (reference sequence). The CDR3 is 15 amino acids. V was pared by 5 bases and J by 4 bases, with 5 bases of the junction left unmatched. The CDR3 DNA reads as TGTGCCAGCAGCGTGAAGACAGGGGGTAATGAAAAACTGTTTTTT. Its translation is CASSVKTGGNEKLFF.

V is TRBV9 and J is TRBJ1-6; unclear D gene. The V gene lost 1 base and the J gene lost 6 bases, with 5 bases spanning the gap. The CDR3 consists of 13 residues. Germline V gene data show CDR1 as SGDLS and CDR2 as YYNGEE. CDR3 nucleotides: TGTGCCAGCAGCGTAAGGAGTAATTCACCCCTCCACTTT. Translation gives CASSVRSNSPLHF.

This chain connects TRBV2 to TRBJ1-1; D gene unclear. The ends were cut back, 2 bases at V and 1 base at J, with 8 bases in the middle. This CDR3 comprises 14 residues. The germline gives CDR1 SNHLY, CDR2 FYNNEI. The CDR3: CASSEQWRNTEAFF. CDR3 in DNA: TGTGCCAGCAGTGAACAGTGGAGGAACACTGAAGCTTTCTTT.

The rearrangement links TRBV28 to TRBJ2-3, with D possibly TRBD1 on 5 matching bases. The CDR3 extends over 15 amino acids. V shed 5 bases and J shed 0 bases, with 12 bases lying between them. CDR1 is MDHEN and CDR2 is SYDVKM in the germline V gene. The CDR3 here is CASSPPRVSTDTQYF. The CDR3 DNA reads as TGTGCCAGCAGTCCCCCCAGGGTTAGCACAGATACGCAGTATTTT.

J is TRBJ2-3 and V is TRBV28; a weak D match, TRBD1 (6 bases). This CDR3 has 16 residues. V lost 6 bases to trimming and J lost 6 bases, with 22 bases between them. The germline V gene has CDR1 MDHEN and CDR2 SYDVKM. The CDR3 loop reads CASRPSGTRGSDTQYF. The CDR3 coding sequence is TGTGCCAGCAGGCCCTCGGGGACAAGGGGGTCGGATACGCAGTATTTT.

The rearrangement uses TRBV27 and TRBJ2-1; no reliable D call. In germline, CDR1 is MNHEY, CDR2 SMNVEV (reference sequence). This CDR3 has 10 amino acids. V lost 8 bases to trimming and J lost 10 bases, with 9 bases between them. The CDR3: CASGPYEQFF. CDR3 bases: TGTGCCAGCGGGCCCTACGAGCAGTTCTTC.

This CDR3 reads CASSGTGVNTEAFF. The CDR3 DNA follows: TGTGCCAGCAGTGGAACAGGGGTGAACACTGAAGCTTTCTTT. The V and J genes are TRBV2 and TRBJ1-1; TRBD1 matches at 7 bases. Germline V CDR1 and CDR2: SNHLY, FYNNEI. Trimming removed 4 bases from V and 0 bases from J; junction bases left unmatched: 2. This CDR3 region has 14 residues.

The rearrangement joins TRBV16 to TRBJ2-7; tentative D call: TRBD1 (6 bases). The CDR3 extends over 15 amino acids. Germline loops: CDR1 KGHSY, CDR2 FQNENV. Trimming cost V 0 bases and J 2 bases, with 11 bases left between them. CDR3 sequence reads: CASSQSIQGPYEQYF. CDR3 DNA sequence: TGTGCCAGCAGCCAATCGATACAGGGCCCCTACGAGCAGTACTTC.

This clone was counted once. The CDR3 DNA reads TGCGCCAGCAGCCCGTGGGCCGGAGCGGGAGACACCGGGGAGCTGTTTTTT. This gives the protein CASSPWAGAGDTGELFF. The chain links TRBV4-1 to TRBJ2-2; the match to TRBD2 covers 8 bases. The length of the CDR3 is 17 residues. The trim removed 4 bases at V and 3 bases at J, leaving 10 bases unmatched. The germline gives CDR1 MGHRA, CDR2 YSYEKL.

The V call is TRBV6-1, the J call TRBJ2-7; TRBD1 aligns across 10 bases. The CDR3 length is 16 residues. V lost 4 bases, J lost 2 bases, and 8 bases stayed unmatched. Looked up from germline, CDR1 is MNHNS and CDR2 is SASEGT. CDR3 sequence: CASSVAPGQGAYEQYF. As DNA, the CDR3 is TGTGCCAGCAGTGTAGCCCCCGGACAGGGGGCCTACGAGCAGTACTTC.

Only a few counts were recorded for this clone. The chain uses TRBV5-5 and TRBJ2-3; TRBD1 agrees at 8 bases. The CDR3 is 15 residues long. Germline CDR1 SGHKS, CDR2 YYEKEE (reference sequence). V lost 2 bases and J lost 4; bases outside the gene matches: 6. DNA for the CDR3: TGTGCCAGCAGCTTTCAGGGGGCGCAGGCAGATACGCAGTATTTT. Protein sequence: CASSFQGAQADTQYF.

The V call is TRBV6-6, the J call TRBJ1-3; 9 bases align to TRBD1. CDR3 size: 14 residues. In germline, CDR1 is MNHNY, CDR2 SVGAGI (reference sequence). V lost 5 bases, J lost 5 bases, and 4 bases stayed unmatched. The CDR3 loop reads CASSTGQGRNTIYF. CDR3 DNA: TGTGCCAGCAGTACCGGACAGGGGAGAAACACCATATATTTT.

The genes are TRBV28 and TRBJ2-3, with 9 bases matching TRBD1. The germline CDR1 and CDR2 sequences are MDHEN and SYDVKM. This CDR3 has 15 amino acids. V trimming: 3 bases; J trimming: 4 bases; junction bases outside the gene matches: 5. The CDR3 sequence: CASSFGDRDADTQYF. The CDR3 DNA is TGTGCCAGCAGTTTTGGGGACAGGGACGCAGATACGCAGTATTTT.

This clone came up a few times. The chain employs TRBV2 and TRBJ1-2; the D is unclear. The CDR3 spans 13 residues. V lost 3 bases, J lost 4 bases, and 9 bases lay in between. Germline CDR1 SNHLY, CDR2 FYNNEI. The CDR3 bases are TGTGCCAGCAGTGATAGAGCAGGCTATGGCTACACCTTC. As protein: CASSDRAGYGYTF.

V gene TRBV2 combines with J gene TRBJ2-7; D perhaps matches TRBD1 (6 bases). The CDR3 is 12 amino acids. Germline loops: CDR1 SNHLY, CDR2 FYNNEI. V lost 3 bases and J 5 bases, leaving 8 bases between the germline ends. CDR3 region: CASSDRGHEQYF. The CDR3 nucleotides are TGTGCCAGCAGTGACAGGGGCCACGAGCAGTACTTC.

The V call is TRBV27, the J call TRBJ2-7, with 10 bases fitting TRBD1. Germline V gene sequence: CDR1 MNHEY, CDR2 SMNVEV (reference sequence). The V segment lost 5 bases and the J segment 5 bases; nucleotides outside the gene matches: 3. CDR3 size: 13 residues. The CDR3 protein is CASSRDRGNEQYF. CDR3 sequence (DNA): TGTGCCAGCAGTCGGGACAGGGGTAACGAGCAGTACTTC.

The genes are TRBV11-3 and TRBJ2-5; 7 bases align to TRBD1. V gave up 5 bases and J gave up 2 bases; unmatched junction bases: 11. CDR1 and CDR2 from the germline V gene are SGHNT and YENEEA. The length of the CDR3 is 16 residues. CDR3 DNA: TGTGCCAGCAGCCACAGGGGTAATCCGGGACAAGAGACCCAGTACTTC. Translated: CASSHRGNPGQETQYF.

The genes are TRBV4-2 and TRBJ1-4; no clear D. Germline V gene lookup returns CDR1 LGHNA and CDR2 YNFKEQ. V lost 1 base to trimming and J lost 0 bases, with 6 bases between them. The CDR3 has 15 residues. The CDR3 DNA reads TGTGCCAGCAGCCAAGGAGGTGCAACTAATGAAAAACTGTTTTTT. Protein: CASSQGGATNEKLFF.

The table lists this clone with a count of one. V and J are TRBV19 and TRBJ1-4, with D perhaps TRBD1 (5 bases). Germline CDR1 is LNHDA and CDR2 is SQIVND (reference sequence). V was shortened by 5 bases and J by 0 bases, with 7 bases between the two germline ends. The CDR3 runs to 14 residues. The DNA of the CDR3 is TGTGCCAGTAGTTGGGGCGCAACTAATGAAAAACTGTTTTTT. Amino acids: CASSWGATNEKLFF.